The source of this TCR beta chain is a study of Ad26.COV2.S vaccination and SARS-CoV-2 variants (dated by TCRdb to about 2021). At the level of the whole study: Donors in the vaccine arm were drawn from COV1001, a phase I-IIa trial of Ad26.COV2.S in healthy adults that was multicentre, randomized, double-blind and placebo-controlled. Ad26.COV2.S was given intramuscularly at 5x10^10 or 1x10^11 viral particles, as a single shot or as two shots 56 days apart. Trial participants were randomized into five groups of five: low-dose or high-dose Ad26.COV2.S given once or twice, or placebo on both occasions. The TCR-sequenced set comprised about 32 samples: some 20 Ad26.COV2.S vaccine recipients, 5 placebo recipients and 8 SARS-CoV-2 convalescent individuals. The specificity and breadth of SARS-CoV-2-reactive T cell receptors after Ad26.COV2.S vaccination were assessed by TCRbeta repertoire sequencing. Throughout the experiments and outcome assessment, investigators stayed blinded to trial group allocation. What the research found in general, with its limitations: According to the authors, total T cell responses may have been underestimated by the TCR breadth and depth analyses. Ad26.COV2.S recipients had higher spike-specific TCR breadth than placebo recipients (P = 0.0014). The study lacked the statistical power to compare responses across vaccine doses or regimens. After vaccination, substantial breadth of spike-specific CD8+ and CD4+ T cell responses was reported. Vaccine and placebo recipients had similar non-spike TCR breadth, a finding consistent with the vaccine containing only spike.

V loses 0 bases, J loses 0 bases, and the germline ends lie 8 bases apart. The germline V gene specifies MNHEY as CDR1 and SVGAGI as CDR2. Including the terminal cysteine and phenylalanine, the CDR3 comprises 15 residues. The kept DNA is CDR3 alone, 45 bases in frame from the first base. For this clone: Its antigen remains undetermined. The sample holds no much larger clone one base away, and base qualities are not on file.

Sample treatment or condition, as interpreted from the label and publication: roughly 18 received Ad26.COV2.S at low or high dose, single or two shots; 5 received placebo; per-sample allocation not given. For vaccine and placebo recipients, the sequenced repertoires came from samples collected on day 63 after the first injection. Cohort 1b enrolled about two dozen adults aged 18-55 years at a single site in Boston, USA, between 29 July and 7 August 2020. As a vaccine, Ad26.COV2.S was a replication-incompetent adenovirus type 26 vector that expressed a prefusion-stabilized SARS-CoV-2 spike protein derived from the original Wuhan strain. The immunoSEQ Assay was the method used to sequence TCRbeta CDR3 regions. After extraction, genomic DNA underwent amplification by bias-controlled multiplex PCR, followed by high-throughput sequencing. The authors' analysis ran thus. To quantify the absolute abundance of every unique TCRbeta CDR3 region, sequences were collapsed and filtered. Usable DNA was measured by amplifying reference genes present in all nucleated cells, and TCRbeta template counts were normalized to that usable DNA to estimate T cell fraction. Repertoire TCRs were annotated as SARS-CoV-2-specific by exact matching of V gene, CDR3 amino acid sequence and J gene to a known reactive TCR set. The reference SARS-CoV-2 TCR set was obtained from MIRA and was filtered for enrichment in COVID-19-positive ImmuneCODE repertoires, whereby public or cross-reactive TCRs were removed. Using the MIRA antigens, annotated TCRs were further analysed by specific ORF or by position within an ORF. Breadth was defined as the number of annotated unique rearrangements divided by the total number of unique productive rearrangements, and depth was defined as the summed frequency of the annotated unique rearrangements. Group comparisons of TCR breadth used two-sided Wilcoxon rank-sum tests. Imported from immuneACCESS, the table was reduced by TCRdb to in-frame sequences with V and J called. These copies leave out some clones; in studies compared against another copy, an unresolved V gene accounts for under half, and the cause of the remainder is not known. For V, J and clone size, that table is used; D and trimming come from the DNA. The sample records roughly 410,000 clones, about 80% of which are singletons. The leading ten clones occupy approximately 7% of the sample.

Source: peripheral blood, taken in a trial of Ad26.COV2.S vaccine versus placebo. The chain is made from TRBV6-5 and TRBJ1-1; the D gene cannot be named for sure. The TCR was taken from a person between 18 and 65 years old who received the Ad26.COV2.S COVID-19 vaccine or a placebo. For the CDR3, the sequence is CASSYSGVMNTEAFF. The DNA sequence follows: TGTGCCAGCAGTTACTCTGGGGTGATGAACACTGAAGCTTTCTTT.